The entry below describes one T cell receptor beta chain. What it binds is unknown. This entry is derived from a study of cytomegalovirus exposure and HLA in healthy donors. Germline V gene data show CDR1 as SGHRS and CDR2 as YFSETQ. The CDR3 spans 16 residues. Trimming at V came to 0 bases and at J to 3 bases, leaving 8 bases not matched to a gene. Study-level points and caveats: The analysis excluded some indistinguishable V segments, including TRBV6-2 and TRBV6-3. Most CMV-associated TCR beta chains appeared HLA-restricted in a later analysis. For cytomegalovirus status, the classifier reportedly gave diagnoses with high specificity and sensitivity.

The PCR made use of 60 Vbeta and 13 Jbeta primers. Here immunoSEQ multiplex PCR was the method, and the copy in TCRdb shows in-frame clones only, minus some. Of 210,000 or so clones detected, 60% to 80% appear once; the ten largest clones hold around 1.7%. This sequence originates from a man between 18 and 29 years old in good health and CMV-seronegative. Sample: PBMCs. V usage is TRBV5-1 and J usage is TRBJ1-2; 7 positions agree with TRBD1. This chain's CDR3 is CASSLDGQDQDYGYTF. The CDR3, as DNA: TGCGCCAGCAGCTTGGACGGACAGGACCAGGACTATGGCTACACCTTC.